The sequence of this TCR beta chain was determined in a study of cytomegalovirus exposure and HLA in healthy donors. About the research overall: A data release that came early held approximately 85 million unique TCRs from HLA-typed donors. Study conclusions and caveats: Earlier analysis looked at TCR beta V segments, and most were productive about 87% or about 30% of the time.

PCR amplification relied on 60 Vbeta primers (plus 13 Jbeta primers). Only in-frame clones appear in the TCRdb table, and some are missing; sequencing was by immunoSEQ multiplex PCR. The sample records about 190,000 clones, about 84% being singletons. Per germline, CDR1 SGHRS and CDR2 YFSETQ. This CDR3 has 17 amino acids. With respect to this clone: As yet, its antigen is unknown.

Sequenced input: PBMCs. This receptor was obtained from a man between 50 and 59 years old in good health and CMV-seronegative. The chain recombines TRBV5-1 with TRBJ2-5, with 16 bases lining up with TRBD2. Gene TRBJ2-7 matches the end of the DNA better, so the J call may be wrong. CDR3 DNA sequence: TGCGCCAGCAGCTTGGCCTCGGGACTAGCGGGGGGGTACGAGCAGTACTTC. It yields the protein CASSLASGLAGGYEQYF.